These 25 T cell receptor beta chains share one sample of origin, sequenced in a study of blood T cell repertoires in COVID-19. TCRdb's copy holds only in-frame clones and misses some; the assay was immunoSEQ multiplex PCR. Counted here are fewer than 300,000 clones, over 70% occurring once; the ten biggest clones make up approximately 1.6%. Sequenced material: peripheral blood. The receptors were gathered from a woman aged 40 to 49 who had recovered from COVID-19.

This clone was counted many times. This rearrangement joins TRBV15 to TRBJ1-2; no reliable D call. The V gene's germline CDR1 is LNHNV and CDR2 YYDKDF (reference sequence). The length of the CDR3 is 15 residues. With 1 base removed from V and 2 bases from J, the gap between germline ends came to 11 bases. CDR3 amino acids: CATSRGPSVNYGYTF. As DNA, the CDR3 is TGTGCCACCAGCAGAGGTCCCAGTGTAAACTATGGCTACACCTTC.

The chain recombines TRBV11-2 with TRBJ2-1, with 12 bases aligning to TRBD2. V was pared by 5 bases and J by 8 bases, with 13 bases of the junction left unmatched. The CDR3 runs 17 residues. Germline V gene data show CDR1 as SGHAT and CDR2 as FQNNGV. CDR3 sequence reads: CASSPGPSGGAFDEQFF. CDR3 coding DNA: TGTGCCAGCAGCCCTGGCCCTAGCGGGGGGGCCTTTGATGAGCAGTTCTTC. Drawing the rest from reference TRBV11-2 and TRBJ2-1, the complete variable domain is EAGVAQSPRYKIIEKRQSVAFWCNPISGHATLYWYQQILGQGPKLLIQFQNNGVVDDSQLPKDRFSAERLKGVDSTLKIQPAKLEDSAVYLCASSPGPSGGAFDEQFFGPGTRLTVL.

The genes are TRBV5-1 and TRBJ1-2, with D perhaps TRBD1 (6 bases). Germline-derived CDR1 and CDR2 are SGHRS and YFSETQ. With 0 bases removed from V and 4 bases from J, the gap between germline ends came to 10 bases. The CDR3 consists of 14 residues. The DNA for the CDR3 is TGCGCCAGCAGCTTGGACAGGGATGGCTATGGCTACACCTTC. This codes for CASSLDRDGYGYTF.

This sequence joins TRBV5-1 and TRBJ2-7, with D tentatively TRBD1 (6 bases). Germline assignment: CDR1 SGHRS and CDR2 YFSETQ. Trimming shortened V by 4 bases and J by 4 bases, and 15 bases separated the two germline ends. The CDR3 spans 14 residues. Written as DNA, the CDR3 is TGCGCCAGCAGCCCCGACCTGGGGGCTTACGAGCAGTACTTC. It translates to CASSPDLGAYEQYF.

The chain employs TRBV5-1 and TRBJ1-2, with 7 bases that match TRBD1. The trim removed 3 bases at V and 5 bases at J, leaving 7 bases unmatched. The CDR3 extends over 14 amino acids. From germline, CDR1 is SGHRS and CDR2 YFSETQ. CDR3 in DNA: TGCGCCAGCAGCTCGGAACCGGGACAGTATGGCTACACCTTC. This translates into CASSSEPGQYGYTF. Full variable domain (remainder filled in from reference TRBV5-1 and TRBJ1-2): KAGVTQTPRYLIKTRGQQVTLSCSPISGHRSVSWYQQTPGQGLQFLFEYFSETQRNKGNFPGRFSGRQFSNSRSEMNVSTLELGDSALYLCASSSEPGQYGYTFGSGTRLTVV.

This chain joins TRBV11-2 and TRBJ2-6, with 10 bases identical to TRBD1. Germline CDR1 reads SGHAT; CDR2 reads FQNNGV. This CDR3 is built from 18 residues. Trimming removed 6 bases from V and 1 base from J; junction bases left unmatched: 9. The CDR3 DNA reads TGTGCCAGCAGACGGCCGGGACAGGGGAAGTCTGGGGCCAACGTCCTGACTTTC. This codes for CASRRPGQGKSGANVLTF. Filled out from reference TRBV11-2 and TRBJ2-6, the complete variable domain reads EAGVAQSPRYKIIEKRQSVAFWCNPISGHATLYWYQQILGQGPKLLIQFQNNGVVDDSQLPKDRFSAERLKGVDSTLKIQPAKLEDSAVYLCASRRPGQGKSGANVLTFGAGSRLTVL.

The chain is built from TRBV2 and TRBJ2-7, with a possible D match to TRBD1 (6 bases). This CDR3 spans 17 amino acids. V was clipped by 1 base and J by 0 bases, with 16 bases between them. CDR1 SNHLY and CDR2 FYNNEI come from the germline V gene. CDR3 sequence: CASSEVRGRGRSYEQYF. CDR3 nucleotide sequence: TGTGCCAGCAGTGAAGTCAGGGGACGAGGACGCTCCTACGAGCAGTACTTC.

This chain joins TRBV7-2 and TRBJ2-6, with a tentative D call TRBD2 (5 bases). V lost 5 bases to trimming and J lost 1 base, with 9 bases between them. The V gene's germline CDR1 is SGHTA and CDR2 FQGNSA. The CDR3 covers 15 residues. This CDR3 reads CASSLRRSGANVLTF. Written as DNA, the CDR3 is TGTGCCAGCAGCCTAAGGAGGTCTGGGGCCAACGTCCTGACTTTC.

The chain uses TRBV4-1 and TRBJ2-3; 15 nucleotides line up with TRBD2. The CDR3 spans 17 residues. The V gene end was trimmed by 3 bases and the J gene end by 4 bases; junction bases not matched to a gene: 5. CDR1 MGHRA and CDR2 YSYEKL come from the germline V gene. CDR3 residues: CASSQDRTSGGADTQYF. In DNA form, the CDR3 reads TGCGCCAGCAGCCAGGATAGGACTAGCGGGGGGGCAGATACGCAGTATTTT.

The chain employs TRBV18 and TRBJ2-3; 10 nucleotides agree with TRBD2. In germline, CDR1 is KGHSH, CDR2 LQKENI. The CDR3 sequence is 16 residues long. The V gene end was trimmed by 3 bases and the J gene end by 0 bases; junction bases not matched to a gene: 3. The CDR3 nucleotides are TGTGCCAGCTCACCCGGACTAGCGGCTAGCACAGATACGCAGTATTTT. Translating gives CASSPGLAASTDTQYF.

There are a few counts of this clone. The chain has TRBV11-2 and TRBJ2-2; 12 bases are shared with TRBD2. The CDR3 length is 15 residues. Germline-derived CDR1 and CDR2 are SGHAT and FQNNGV. J was trimmed by 6 bases and V by 5 bases; bases with no gene match: 4. DNA for the CDR3: TGTGCCAGCAGCCGGACTAGCGGGGCTCCCGGGGAGCTGTTTTTT. Translation gives CASSRTSGAPGELFF.

The chain is built from TRBV2 and TRBJ1-5; tentative D call: TRBD1 (5 bases). The germline V gene has CDR1 SNHLY and CDR2 FYNNEI. The CDR3 consists of 16 residues. V shed 6 bases and J shed 0 bases, with 15 bases lying between them. This CDR3 reads CASRTRDVYSNQPQHF. The CDR3 DNA is TGTGCCAGCAGAACCAGGGATGTATATAGCAATCAGCCCCAGCATTTT.

This sequence joins TRBV11-3 and TRBJ1-2; the D is unclear. The germline V and J ends were trimmed by 4 bases and 10 bases, with 19 bases remaining between them. The CDR3 is 14 amino acids. Germline CDR1 and CDR2: SGHNT and YENEEA. The CDR3 protein is CASSSPLGSGDYTF. The CDR3 DNA reads as TGTGCCAGCAGCTCACCGTTAGGGAGCGGGGACTACACCTTC.

V usage is TRBV19 and J usage is TRBJ1-1; the match to TRBD1 covers 9 bases. Per germline, CDR1 LNHDA and CDR2 SQIVND (reference sequence). The CDR3 loop spans 14 amino acids. Losses at the gene ends were 6 bases for V and 4 bases for J; bases not matched to a gene: 6. This chain's CDR3 is CASSRKTGGTEAFF. The CDR3 nucleotides are TGTGCCAGTAGCCGAAAGACAGGGGGCACTGAAGCTTTCTTT.

The chain combines TRBV30 with TRBJ2-2; D is unresolved. With 0 bases removed from V and 1 base from J, the gap between germline ends came to 6 bases. CDR1 is GTSNPN, CDR2 SVGIG, per germline (reference sequence). The CDR3 consists of 14 residues. The DNA for the CDR3 is TGTGCCTGGAGTGTAAACTGGAACACCGGGGAGCTGTTTTTT. It encodes CAWSVNWNTGELFF.

The chain has TRBV5-1 and TRBJ2-3; TRBD1 matches at 9 bases. In germline, CDR1 is SGHRS, CDR2 YFSETQ. CDR3 size: 15 residues. Trimming removed 4 bases from V and 2 bases from J; junction bases left unmatched: 5. CDR3 protein: CASSPDRGDTDTQYF. CDR3 coding DNA: TGCGCCAGCAGCCCCGACAGGGGGGACACAGATACGCAGTATTTT.

CDR3 in DNA: TGTGCCAGCAGCTTAGATTCAGGGGCGTCTTTGAGCGAGCAGTACTTC. As protein: CASSLDSGASLSEQYF. The J gene is TRBJ2-7, the V gene TRBV11-3; TRBD1 might be the D (6 bases). The CDR3 consists of 16 residues. Germline V gene lookup returns CDR1 SGHNT and CDR2 YENEEA. Trimming cost V 0 bases and J 6 bases, with 18 bases left between them.

This clone was detected once. The CDR3 region has the DNA TGTGCCAGCAGCAGAGGAGGGGGGGATTATAATTCACCCCTCCACTTT. Translating gives CASSRGGGDYNSPLHF. The chain carries TRBV9 and TRBJ1-6; the D gene is possibly TRBD1 (6 bases). V gave up 4 bases and J gave up 4 bases, with 15 bases separating them. Looked up from germline, CDR1 is SGDLS and CDR2 is YYNGEE. The CDR3 sequence is 16 residues long.

The V and J genes are TRBV3-1 (or the pseudogene TRBV3-2) and TRBJ2-1; 12 positions match TRBD2. V trimming: 3 bases; J trimming: 9 bases; junction bases outside the gene matches: 6. The CDR3 runs 15 residues. CDR1 and CDR2 from the germline V gene are LGHDT and YNNKEL (reference sequence). The CDR3: CASSHGLAGSGEQFF. The DNA of the CDR3 is TGTGCCAGCAGCCACGGACTAGCGGGGTCGGGTGAGCAGTTCTTC.

This sequence joins TRBV5-6 and TRBJ1-2, with a possible D match to TRBD1 (5 bases). Germline assignment: CDR1 SGHDT and CDR2 YYEEEE. V was shortened by 6 bases and J by 7 bases, with 13 bases between the two germline ends. The length of the CDR3 is 12 residues. The CDR3 bases are TGTGCCAGCATCAGGGTTGGGTCTGGCTACACCTTC. It translates to CASIRVGSGYTF.

V gene TRBV3-1 (or the pseudogene TRBV3-2) combines with J gene TRBJ2-3; D is perhaps TRBD1 (5 bases). The germline V and J ends were trimmed by 4 bases and 4 bases, with 15 bases remaining between them. This CDR3 comprises 15 residues. CDR1 is LGHDT and CDR2 is YNNKEL in the germline V gene (reference sequence). The CDR3 loop is CASSLFRVFADTQYF. In DNA, the CDR3 is TGTGCCAGCAGCCTTTTCAGGGTATTCGCAGATACGCAGTATTTT.

V usage is TRBV29-1 and J usage is TRBJ1-3; D possibly corresponds to TRBD1 (6 bases). V was cut by 1 base and J by 2 bases, with 9 bases left in between. Germline V gene lookup returns CDR1 SQVTM and CDR2 ANQGSEA. This CDR3 is 14 amino acids long. The CDR3 coding sequence is TGCAGCGTTGAAGGCGGACAGACTGGAAACACCATATATTTT. As protein: CSVEGGQTGNTIYF.

The chain carries TRBV29-1 and TRBJ1-1; D not resolved. The V gene lost 4 bases and the J gene lost 5 bases, with 14 bases spanning the gap. The CDR3 runs to 13 residues. The germline V gene encodes CDR1 SQVTM and CDR2 ANQGSEA. CDR3 residues: CSVVPGIGTEAFF. CDR3 bases: TGCAGCGTTGTACCGGGGATCGGGACTGAAGCTTTCTTT.

The chain carries TRBV4-3 and TRBJ2-3; D is undetermined. There are 14 residues in the CDR3. The germline V gene has CDR1 LGHNA and CDR2 YSLEER. The V end lost 3 bases, the J end lost 4 bases, and 11 bases lay between the germline ends. The CDR3, as DNA: TGCGCCAGCAGCCAGCGCTATTCCGCAGATACGCAGTATTTT. It encodes CASSQRYSADTQYF.

As concerns this clone: A read error may explain this, as a much larger clone is one base away. CDR3 residues: CASSPGTDTQYF. The CDR3 coding sequence is TGTGCCAGCAGCCCGGGAACAGATACGCAGTATTTT. The chain couples TRBV11-3 to TRBJ2-3, with D perhaps TRBD2 (5 bases). The germline V gene encodes CDR1 SGHNT and CDR2 YENEEA. V was shortened by 5 bases and J by 3 bases, with 6 bases between the two germline ends. CDR3 length: 12 amino acids.